What follows describes a single T cell receptor (beta chain). Repertoires were generated with immunoSEQ multiplex PCR, while TCRdb's copy carries only in-frame clones and drops some. The sample has over 200,000 clones, around four fifths seen once. The data derive from a study of blood T cell repertoires in COVID-19. Cohort 3 donors counted as recovered after two negative PCRs, clearance, or resolved symptoms. J was trimmed by 4 bases and V by 4 bases; bases with no gene match: 6. CDR1 LNHDA and CDR2 SQIVND come from the germline V gene (reference sequence). This CDR3 spans 15 amino acids. The V gene is TRBV19, the J gene TRBJ1-5, with TRBD1 matching 8 bases. Sequenced input: PBMCs or T cells enriched from blood (not recorded which). The sequence was collected from a man aged 35-49 years who had recovered from COVID-19. The CDR3 DNA sequence: TGTGCCAGTAGTAGGAAGGGACAGGATAATCAGCCCCAGCATTTT. Amino acid sequence: CASSRKGQDNQPQHF.